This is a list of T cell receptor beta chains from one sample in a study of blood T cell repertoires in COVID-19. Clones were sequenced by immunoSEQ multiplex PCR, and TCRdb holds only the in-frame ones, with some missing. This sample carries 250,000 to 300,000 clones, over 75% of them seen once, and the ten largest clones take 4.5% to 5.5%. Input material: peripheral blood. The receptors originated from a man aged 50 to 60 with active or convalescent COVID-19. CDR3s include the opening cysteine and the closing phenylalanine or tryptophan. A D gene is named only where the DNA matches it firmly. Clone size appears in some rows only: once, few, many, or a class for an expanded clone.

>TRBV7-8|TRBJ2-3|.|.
CASSRLGRAYTDTQYF
TGTGCCAGCAGCCGCCTAGGGCGGGCCTACACAGATACGCAGTATTTT
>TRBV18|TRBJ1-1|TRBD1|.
CASSGQGAEAFF
TGTGCCAGCTCAGGGCAGGGGGCGGAAGCTTTCTTT
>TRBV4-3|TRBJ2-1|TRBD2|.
CASSQDRGLSGDEQFF
TGCGCCAGCAGCCAAGATCGGGGACTAAGCGGCGATGAGCAGTTCTTC
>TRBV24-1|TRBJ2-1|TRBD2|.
CATAGSGGTYNEQFF
TGTGCCACCGCGGGTAGCGGGGGAACCTACAATGAGCAGTTCTTC
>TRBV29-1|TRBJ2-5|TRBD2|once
CSGQAGTWGETQYF
TGCAGCGGACAAGCGGGAACGTGGGGAGAGACCCAGTACTTC
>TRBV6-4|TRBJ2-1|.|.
CASSDGMGSEQFF
TGTGCCAGCAGTGACGGAATGGGCAGTGAGCAGTTCTTC
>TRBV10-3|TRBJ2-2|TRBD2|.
CAISESRGLADNTGELFF
TGTGCCATCAGTGAAAGCCGGGGACTAGCGGATAACACCGGGGAGCTGTTTTTT
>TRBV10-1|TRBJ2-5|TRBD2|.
CATTLAGETQYF
TGCGCCACGACTCTAGCGGGCGAGACCCAGTACTTC
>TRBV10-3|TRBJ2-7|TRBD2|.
CAIRTSGSRYEQYF
TGTGCCATCAGGACTAGCGGGAGCCGGTACGAGCAGTACTTC
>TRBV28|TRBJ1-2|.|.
CASRSTVNYGYTF
TGTGCCAGCAGGTCGACAGTTAACTATGGCTACACCTTC
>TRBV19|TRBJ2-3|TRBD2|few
CASSAGAPPDTQYF
TGTGCCAGTAGCGCGGGAGCCCCCCCAGATACGCAGTATTTT
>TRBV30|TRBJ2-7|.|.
CAWSGTGSEQYF
TGTGCCTGGAGTGGTACAGGTAGCGAGCAGTACTTC
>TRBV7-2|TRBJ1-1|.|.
CASRPGAMNTEAFF
TGTGCCAGCAGACCAGGGGCCATGAACACTGAAGCTTTCTTT
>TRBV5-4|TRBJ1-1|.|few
CASSLAGFTEAFF
TGTGCCAGCAGCTTGGCCGGTTTCACTGAAGCTTTCTTT
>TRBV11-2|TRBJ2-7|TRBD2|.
CASSLASGTSGEQYF
TGTGCCAGCAGCTTAGCCTCCGGGACTAGTGGCGAGCAGTACTTC
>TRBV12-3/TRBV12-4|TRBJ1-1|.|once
CASSRGSEAFF
TGTGCCAGCAGCCGGGGGTCCGAAGCTTTCTTT
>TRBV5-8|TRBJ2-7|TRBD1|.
CASSSGWDRATRSSYEQYF
TGTGCCAGCAGCTCCGGGTGGGACAGGGCCACCAGGAGCTCCTACGAGCAGTACTTC
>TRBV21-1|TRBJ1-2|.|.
CASSKRQGAYGYTF
TGTGCCAGCAGCAAACGCCAGGGGGCCTATGGCTACACCTTC
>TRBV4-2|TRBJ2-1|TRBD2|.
CASSPQGGAGGDHNEQFF
TGTGCCAGCAGCCCTCAAGGAGGGGCGGGGGGGGACCACAATGAGCAGTTCTTC
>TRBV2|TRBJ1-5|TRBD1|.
CASSSTGKGNQPQHF
TGTGCCAGCAGTTCGACAGGGAAGGGCAATCAGCCCCAGCATTTT
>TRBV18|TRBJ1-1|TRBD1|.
CASSPQQGGGLEVEAFF
TGTGCCAGCTCACCGCAGCAGGGGGGAGGCTTGGAGGTTGAAGCTTTCTTT
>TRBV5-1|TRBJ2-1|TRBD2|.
CASSLILAEYNEQFF
TGCGCCAGCAGCTTGATCCTAGCGGAGTACAATGAGCAGTTCTTC
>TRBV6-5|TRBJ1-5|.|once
CASSSRQGNQPQHF
TGTGCCAGCAGTTCCCGACAGGGCAATCAGCCCCAGCATTTT
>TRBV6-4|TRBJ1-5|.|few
CATTSLCSNQPQHF
TGTGCCACCACGTCACTGTGTAGCAATCAGCCCCAGCATTTT
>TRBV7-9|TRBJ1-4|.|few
CASTPKGSTNEKLFF
TGTGCCAGCACCCCGAAGGGGTCAACTAATGAAAAACTGTTTTTT
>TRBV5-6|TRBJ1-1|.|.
CASSQDSSSEAFF
TGTGCCAGCAGCCAAGACTCGTCGTCTGAAGCTTTCTTT
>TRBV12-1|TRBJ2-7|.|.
CASSWADRVPIDPF
TGTGCCAGCAGCTGGGCCGACAGGGTTCCGATCGATCCCTTC
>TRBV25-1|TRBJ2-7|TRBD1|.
CASSYRGDHEQYF
TGTGCCAGCAGTTACAGGGGTGACCACGAGCAGTACTTC
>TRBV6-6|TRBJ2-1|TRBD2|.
CASSWTSGYNEQFF
TGTGCCAGCAGTTGGACTAGCGGCTACAATGAGCAGTTCTTC
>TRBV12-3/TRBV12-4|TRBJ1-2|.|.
CASSLRGFLSYTF
TGTGCCAGCAGTTTACGGGGTTTCTTGAGCTACACCTTC
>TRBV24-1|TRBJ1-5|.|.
CATAPGGGNQPQHF
TGTGCCACCGCTCCGGGAGGGGGGAACCAGCCCCAGCATTTT
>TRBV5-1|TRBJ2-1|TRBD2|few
CASSLTAGVGNEQFF
TGCGCCAGCAGCTTGACAGCGGGAGTAGGGAATGAGCAGTTCTTC
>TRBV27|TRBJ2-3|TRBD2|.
CASSSLAGGVQQGTDTQYF
TGTGCCAGCAGTTCCCTAGCGGGAGGGGTACAACAGGGCACAGATACGCAGTATTTT
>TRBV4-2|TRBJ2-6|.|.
CASSPNVGAGGANVLTF
TGTGCCAGCAGCCCGAACGTCGGCGCGGGAGGGGCCAACGTCCTGACTTTC
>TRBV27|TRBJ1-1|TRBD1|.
CASSLTQGRTEAFF
TGTGCCAGCAGTCTCACACAGGGGCGCACTGAAGCTTTCTTT